These 20 T cell receptor beta chains were sequenced from one sample in a study of Graves' ophthalmopathy and Graves' hyperthyroidism. Amplifying from RNA transcripts, the study obtained TCR beta CDR3 regions. Amplification began with first-round RT-PCR using HTBI primers, then second-round multiplex PCR was performed. TCRdb itself ran the multiplex PCR reads through MiXCR, one entry per CDR3 protein. Here the sample spans 150,000 or so distinct CDR3 sequences, 37% being singletons. Sequenced sample: peripheral blood. Receptors were obtained from a woman in her 40s with Graves' ophthalmopathy.

The gene calls are TRBV7-8 and TRBJ2-7; maybe TRBD2 (5 bases). CDR3 length equals 13 residues. V lost 4 bases, J lost 7 bases, and 14 bases lay in between. Per germline, CDR1 SGHVS and CDR2 FQNEAQ. CDR3 nucleotide sequence: TGTGCCAGCAGCTCTACTAGGGTATGGGAGCAGTACTTC. This codes for CASSSTRVWEQYF.

The CDR3 DNA reads TGTGCCAGCAGCTGGGTTGAGAGCTCCTACGAGCAGTACTTC. Amino acids: CASSWVESSYEQYF. The V gene is TRBV6-2 or TRBV6-3, the J gene TRBJ2-7; D is ambiguous. The V end was cut by 6 bases, the J end by 0 bases, with 12 bases between. This CDR3 has 14 residues. Germline V gene data show CDR1 as MNHEY and CDR2 as SVGEGT.

This clonotype was seen at least ten times. The genes are TRBV6-5 and TRBJ2-7; 9 bases map to TRBD2. Trimming at V came to 0 bases and at J to 6 bases, leaving 6 bases not matched to a gene. CDR3 length equals 15 residues. Germline assignment: CDR1 MNHEY and CDR2 SVGAGI. In nucleotides, the CDR3 is TGTGCCAGCAGTTACTCGTCTAGCGGGATTGGCGAGCAGTACTTC. Translated, it gives CASSYSSSGIGEQYF.

This clonotype was seen at least ten times. The rearrangement uses TRBV19 and TRBJ1-2; D uncertain. V lost 3 bases and J 7 bases, leaving 18 bases between the germline ends. CDR1 is LNHDA and CDR2 is SQIVND in the germline V gene (reference sequence). This CDR3 spans 15 amino acids. The CDR3 loop reads CASSIQAPDLVGYTF. CDR3 nucleotides: TGTGCCAGTAGTATTCAGGCACCCGACCTTGTTGGCTACACCTTC.

The gene calls are TRBV11-2 and TRBJ1-5, with 8 nucleotides matching TRBD1. The CDR3 consists of 17 residues. V dropped 4 bases and J dropped 0; count of bases not matched to a gene: 8. CDR1 and CDR2 (germline): SGHAT, FQNNGV. The CDR3 DNA reads TGTGCCAGCAGCTCCCGCACAGGGGGTAATAGCAATCAGCCCCAGCATTTT. Translated: CASSSRTGGNSNQPQHF.

CDR3 nucleotides: TGTGCCAGCAGTCGGGCCCGAGGCGAGCAGTACTTC. Encoded protein: CASSRARGEQYF. This chain joins TRBV6-2 or TRBV6-3 and TRBJ2-7; D uncertain. The CDR3 sequence is 12 residues long. V shed 5 bases and J shed 6 bases, with 11 bases lying between them. Germline loops: CDR1 MNHEY, CDR2 SVGEGT.

In this sample, this clonotype is medium-sized (0.01 to 0.1%). The chain uses TRBV12-3 or TRBV12-4 and TRBJ1-2; possible D gene TRBD1, 6 bases. The CDR3 totals 13 residues. The V end lost 8 bases, the J end lost 4 bases, and 14 bases lay between the germline ends. Written as DNA, the CDR3 is TGTGCCAGCTGGACAGCTTCGGCCTATGGCTACACCTTC. It encodes CASWTASAYGYTF.

The chain carries TRBV6-5 and TRBJ1-6, with D perhaps TRBD1 (6 bases). The V end was cut by 0 bases, the J end by 7 bases, with 10 bases between. The germline V gene encodes CDR1 MNHEY and CDR2 SVGAGI. The CDR3 is made up of 15 amino acids. The CDR3 DNA reads as TGTGCCAGCAGTTACTCGGGGCAGGGGAATTCACCCCTCCACTTT. Protein: CASSYSGQGNSPLHF.

The rearrangement uses TRBV12-3 or TRBV12-4 and TRBJ1-2; TRBD1 agrees at 9 bases. There are 15 residues in the CDR3. Germline trimming cut 4 bases from V and 4 bases from J; bases unmatched to any gene: 7. The CDR3 nucleotides read TGTGCCAGCAGTTCGAGGGGACAGGGAGTCTATGGCTACACCTTC. As protein: CASSSRGQGVYGYTF.

This clonotype showed up just once. The rearrangement joins TRBV19 to TRBJ1-1; no firm D call. This CDR3 comprises 13 residues. In germline, CDR1 is LNHDA, CDR2 SQIVND (reference sequence). Trimming took 3 bases from V and 0 from J, leaving 5 bases between them. Here the CDR3 reads CASSMSMNTEAFF. DNA of the CDR3: TGTGCCAGTAGTATGTCCATGAACACTGAAGCTTTCTTT.

This clonotype was counted ten times or more. The V call is TRBV28, the J call TRBJ1-4; no firm D call. The CDR3 loop spans 12 amino acids. Germline V gene lookup returns CDR1 MDHEN and CDR2 SYDVKM. Trimming took off 9 bases at V and 1 base at J, with 6 bases between the two ends. In DNA form, the CDR3 reads TGTGCCAGGAAGGGAACTAATGAAAAACTGTTTTTT. Its translation is CARKGTNEKLFF.

This clonotype was detected ten times or more. The genes are TRBV11-2 and TRBJ2-7; D is possibly TRBD2 (5 bases). Germline assignment: CDR1 SGHAT and CDR2 FQNNGV. Trimming took 5 bases from V and 0 from J, leaving 17 bases between them. CDR3 length equals 16 residues. CDR3 in DNA: TGTGCCAGCAGCCATGAGTATGGTAGCGCCTCCTACGAGCAGTACTTC. Protein: CASSHEYGSASYEQYF.

As to this clonotype: Since no conserved phenylalanine or tryptophan closes the CDR3, a read error is the likely cause. The DNA is left out, because the CDR3 cannot be placed on it with certainty; the CDR3 is given as TCRdb lists it. The rearrangement uses TRBV28 and TRBJ2-7; whether TRBD1, the table's D call, matches the DNA was not checked. The germline V gene encodes CDR1 MDHEN and CDR2 SYDVKM. The CDR3 comprises 12 residues, both ends counted. The CDR3 spells CASSSGQGYEQY.

This clonotype came up many times. The chain recombines TRBV2 with TRBJ1-1, with 8 bases that match TRBD1. This CDR3 contains 14 residues. V trimming: 6 bases; J trimming: 3 bases; junction bases outside the gene matches: 6. Germline V gene lookup returns CDR1 SNHLY and CDR2 FYNNEI. DNA for the CDR3: TGTGCCAGCAGGCAAGACAGGGGCTACACTGAAGCTTTCTTT. It translates to CASRQDRGYTEAFF.

This clonotype was detected ten times or more. V and J are TRBV11-3 and TRBJ2-7; unclear D gene. CDR1 and CDR2 (germline): SGHNT, YENEEA. V dropped 5 bases and J dropped 0 bases, with 14 bases sitting between them. There are 15 residues in the CDR3. DNA of the CDR3: TGTGCCAGCAGCCACCGGACGGATAGCTCCTACGAGCAGTACTTC. Amino acid sequence: CASSHRTDSSYEQYF.

The V and J genes are TRBV7-2 and TRBJ1-1; D is unclear. Germline values: CDR1 SGHTA, CDR2 FQGNSA. V was pared by 8 bases and J by 7 bases, with 8 bases between. This CDR3 is 10 amino acids long. The DNA for the CDR3 is TGTGCCAGCTCACAGCATGAAGCTTTCTTT. This gives the protein CASSQHEAFF.

This clonotype was seen at least ten times. This rearrangement joins TRBV24-1 to TRBJ2-5, with D perhaps matching TRBD1 or TRBD2 (7 bases each). Germline CDR1 reads KGHDR; CDR2 reads SFDVKD. Trimming pared 8 bases from V and 8 bases from J, leaving 17 bases between. CDR3 length: 13 amino acids. The CDR3, as DNA: TGTGCCACCAAACCAACAGGGGAGGGAACCCAGTACTTC. This gives the protein CATKPTGEGTQYF.

This clonotype was counted at least ten times. The chain uses TRBV30 and TRBJ1-1; 8 nucleotides agree with TRBD1. Per germline, CDR1 GTSNPN and CDR2 SVGIG (reference sequence). Unmatched junction bases numbered 6, after V lost 7 bases and J lost 5 bases. The length of the CDR3 is 12 residues. CDR3 DNA: TGTGCCTCGGACAGGGTTGGGACTGAAGCTTTCTTT. This codes for CASDRVGTEAFF.

This clonotype was seen ten or more times. The rearrangement uses TRBV20-1 and TRBJ2-5; 7 bases are shared with TRBD1. This CDR3 is 11 amino acids long. Per germline, CDR1 DFQATT and CDR2 SNEGSKA (reference sequence). The trim removed 3 bases at V and 5 bases at J, leaving 0 bases unmatched. This CDR3 is CSARTGETQYF. CDR3 nucleotide sequence: TGCAGTGCTAGGACAGGGGAGACCCAGTACTTC.

This clonotype came up many times. The CDR3 region is CASRKGQTNNQPQHF. DNA of the CDR3: TGTGCCAGTCGTAAGGGACAGACTAACAATCAGCCCCAGCATTTT. V gene TRBV27 combines with J gene TRBJ1-5; 7 bases match TRBD1. V trimming: 9 bases; J trimming: 3 bases; junction bases outside the gene matches: 11. The CDR3 loop spans 15 amino acids. In germline, CDR1 is MNHEY, CDR2 SMNVEV (reference sequence).